This T cell receptor beta chain was retrieved from a study of cytotoxic CD8 clonotypes in ibrutinib-treated CLL (TCRdb year 2021). Regarding the complete study: The cohort included some 14 treatment-naive and 11 relapsed/refractory patients; under 18 were IGHV unmutated. Partial responses were observed in about 24 patients and complete responses in 2; after a median follow-up of 68 months, remission was maintained in about 15 patients and progression was observed in approximately twelve. Response samples were taken after a median of approximately a year on treatment, ranging from about 6 to 40 months. On average, each sample had approximately 280,000 productive templates and 96,000 or so productive rearrangements. Of the 86 participants in the trial, about two dozen had longitudinal samples available. Cryopreserved peripheral blood mononuclear cells were obtained before treatment, at response, and at either sustained remission or disease progression. General findings and caveats noted by the study authors: Public clonotypes were rare and either shrank or stayed stable during treatment, and the rise in clonality at ibrutinib response reflected expansion of private clonotypes. At ibrutinib response clonality went up, during sustained remission it held steady, and at progression it dropped back toward baseline. Lymph node repertoires were not examined, and the timing of sampling was not matched between patients in sustained remission and those whose disease progressed. At baseline, clonality was higher than in age-matched healthy donors and showed a strong correlation with circulating CD8+ T-cell counts.

For TCR beta library preparation, 1.5 to 2 micrograms of genomic DNA were isolated from cryopreserved PBMCs. High-throughput TCR beta sequencing was performed on longitudinal blood samples from CLL patients receiving ibrutinib monotherapy. The patients took part in an open-label, single-center phase 2 trial of ibrutinib monotherapy. To note about this clone: The antigen it recognizes is unknown. The input lacks base qualities; no much larger clone sits a single base away.

A MiSeq instrument was used for deep resolution sequencing, which targeted depths ranging from 1 in 1 million up to 1 in 200,000 T cells, with coverage averaging 10x for each clonotype. The immunoSEQ hsTCRB Kit was used to generate the TCR beta libraries. The authors' pipeline ran thus. ImmunoSEQ Data Assistant and ImmunoSEQ Analyzer were used for data analysis, and V, D and J genes were assigned according to IMGT definitions. Clonality, which ranges from 0 to 1, was calculated as one minus the normalized Shannon entropy of productive rearrangement frequencies. Only overrepresented clonotypes making up at least 0.05% of each patient's repertoire were included in the public clonotype analysis. Repertoires from more than ten age-matched healthy donors in immuneACCESS were used as clonality controls. This is the immuneACCESS table as TCRdb keeps it, with only in-frame sequences that have V and J called. A part of the clones is gone; compared with another copy, unresolved V genes explain less than half, and the rest is unexplained. V and J calls plus clone size are reproduced from that table; the DNA served to infer D and trimming. The sample table records approximately 13,000 clones; more than 60% of these occur just once. Jointly, the top ten make up 5.4% of the sample.

The CDR3 runs 14 residues from the cysteine to the phenylalanine. The only DNA kept is the CDR3, 42 bases in frame from the first base. CDR1 and CDR2 were assigned from the germline V gene (reference sequence) as MNHEY and SMNVEV. V trim: 6 bases; J trim: 6 bases; unmatched bases: 9. The receptor comes from a human donor with chronic lymphocytic leukemia. The source was PBMCs, collected before ibrutinib treatment. The rearrangement joined TRBV27 to TRBJ2-7; 9 middle bases align to TRBD1. For the CDR3, the sequence is CASSPPGQGGEQYF. The sequenced DNA: TGTGCCAGCAGCCCACCGGGACAGGGCGGCGAGCAGTACTTC.